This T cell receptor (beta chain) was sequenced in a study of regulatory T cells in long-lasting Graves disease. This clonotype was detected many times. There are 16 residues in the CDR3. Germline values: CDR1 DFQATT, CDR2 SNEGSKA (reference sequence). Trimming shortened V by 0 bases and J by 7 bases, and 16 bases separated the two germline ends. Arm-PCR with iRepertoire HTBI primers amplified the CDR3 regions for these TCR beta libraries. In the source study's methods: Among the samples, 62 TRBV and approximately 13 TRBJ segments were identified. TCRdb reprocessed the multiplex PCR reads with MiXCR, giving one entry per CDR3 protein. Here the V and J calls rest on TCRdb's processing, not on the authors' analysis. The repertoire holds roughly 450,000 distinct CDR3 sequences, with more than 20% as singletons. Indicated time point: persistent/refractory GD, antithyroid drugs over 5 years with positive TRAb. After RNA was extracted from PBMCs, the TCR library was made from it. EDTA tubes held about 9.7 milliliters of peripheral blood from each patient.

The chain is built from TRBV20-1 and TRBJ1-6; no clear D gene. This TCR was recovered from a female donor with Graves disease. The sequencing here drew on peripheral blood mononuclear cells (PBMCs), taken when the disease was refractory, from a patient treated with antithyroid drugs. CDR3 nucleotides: TGCAGTGCTAGAGATGCCGCCGGAACGGGAAATTCACCCCTCCACTTT. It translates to CSARDAAGTGNSPLHF.